These T cell receptor beta chains were read from a single sample in a study of blood T cell repertoires in COVID-19. Profiling relied on immunoSEQ multiplex PCR, and the TCRdb table lists in-frame clones only, not all of them. The profile shows about 60,000 clones, approximately 85% of them singletons. The sample taken for sequencing was peripheral blood. The receptor set was obtained from a human donor in a cohort sampled during active COVID-19. Both conserved end residues are part of each CDR3. D genes are given only for firm matches. Size is stated for part of the rows, as once, few or many counts, or as a class when the clone is expanded.

d_call clone_size j_call v_call cdr3_aa cdr3_nt
- - TRBJ2-2 TRBV7-9 CASSSRSRGNTGELFF TGTGCCAGCAGCTCGAGGAGCAGGGGCAACACCGGGGAGCTGTTTTTT
- - TRBJ2-7 TRBV4-1 CASSQTGTNSYEQYF TGCGCCAGCAGCCAGACCGGGACAAACTCCTACGAGCAGTACTTC
TRBD1 once TRBJ2-1 TRBV2 CASAVQGALGEQFF TGTGCCAGCGCCGTCCAGGGGGCATTAGGGGAGCAGTTCTTC
TRBD1 - TRBJ1-6 TRBV30 CAAQGEYNSPLHF TGTGCCGCCCAGGGGGAATATAATTCACCCCTCCACTTT
- - TRBJ2-5 TRBV2 CASSDGGRNQETQYF TGTGCCAGCAGTGATGGAGGCAGAAACCAAGAGACCCAGTACTTC
TRBD1 once TRBJ1-2 TRBV3-1/TRBV3-2 CASSPYGTGDGYTF TGTGCCAGCAGCCCGTACGGGACAGGGGATGGCTACACCTTC
TRBD1 - TRBJ1-1 TRBV18 CASSQNRGNTEAFF TGTGCCAGCTCACAAAACAGGGGGAACACTGAAGCTTTCTTT
TRBD1 - TRBJ1-1 TRBV7-2 CASSPGQGNTEAFF TGTGCCAGCAGCCCGGGACAGGGGAACACTGAAGCTTTCTTT
TRBD1 - TRBJ2-5 TRBV7-3 CASSEHRDRVPEETQYF TGTGCCAGCAGCGAACACCGGGACAGGGTACCCGAGGAGACCCAGTACTTC
TRBD2 - TRBJ2-1 TRBV27 CASSSRAGASGYIYEQFF TGTGCCAGCAGTTCCAGGGCAGGGGCTAGCGGGTACATATATGAGCAGTTCTTC
- - TRBJ2-2 TRBV9 CASSISGINTGELFF TGTGCCAGCAGCATTAGCGGAATAAACACCGGGGAGCTGTTTTTT
TRBD1 - TRBJ1-1 TRBV6-5 CASRRQGRNTEAFF TGTGCCAGCAGAAGACAGGGTCGGAACACTGAAGCTTTCTTT
- - TRBJ1-6 TRBV3-1/TRBV3-2 CASSQGAGRDSPLHF TGTGCCAGCAGCCAAGGGGCAGGGAGGGATTCACCCCTCCACTTT
- - TRBJ1-5 TRBV28 CASGQYSNQPQHF TGTGCCAGTGGACAGTATAGCAATCAGCCCCAGCATTTT
- - TRBJ2-5 TRBV2 CASSDRAGKETQYF TGTGCCAGCAGTGACCGGGCAGGGAAAGAGACCCAGTACTTC
TRBD1 many TRBJ2-6 TRBV11-2 CASRATGYVLTF TGTGCCAGCAGAGCGACAGGGTACGTCCTGACTTTC
- once TRBJ1-1 TRBV7-9 CASSLGTRGDTEAFF TGTGCCAGCAGCTTAGGTACACGGGGGGACACTGAAGCTTTCTTT
TRBD2 - TRBJ2-1 TRBV18 CASSPESGLAPNEQFF TGTGCCAGCTCACCAGAGTCGGGACTAGCACCCAATGAGCAGTTCTTC
TRBD1 - TRBJ1-2 TRBV2 CASSYTAQGAGGYTF TGTGCCAGCAGCTATACGGCGCAGGGGGCTGGGGGCTACACCTTC
- - TRBJ1-1 TRBV19 CASSIEPKNTEAFF TGTGCCAGTAGCATTGAGCCGAAGAACACTGAAGCTTTCTTT
- - TRBJ2-1 TRBV19 CASSFAQAAGGRVEQFF TGTGCCAGTAGTTTCGCGCAAGCGGCAGGAGGGAGAGTTGAGCAGTTCTTC
TRBD1 - TRBJ2-7 TRBV18 CASSPPGTGAHEQYF TGTGCCAGCTCACCACCGGGGACAGGGGCCCACGAGCAGTACTTC
- - TRBJ1-1 TRBV2 CASSDQELKGGTEAFF TGTGCCAGCAGTGATCAGGAGTTGAAGGGGGGGACTGAAGCTTTCTTT
TRBD1 - TRBJ1-5 TRBV7-8 CASSPGTGNQPQHF TGTGCCAGCAGCCCCGGGACAGGGAATCAGCCCCAGCATTTT
TRBD2 - TRBJ2-5 TRBV20-1 CSASSETGGGETQYF TGCAGTGCTAGTTCAGAGACGGGAGGGGGGGAGACCCAGTACTTC
- once TRBJ2-5 TRBV6-5 CASSRQTQETQYF TGTGCCAGCAGTAGGCAGACACAAGAGACCCAGTACTTC